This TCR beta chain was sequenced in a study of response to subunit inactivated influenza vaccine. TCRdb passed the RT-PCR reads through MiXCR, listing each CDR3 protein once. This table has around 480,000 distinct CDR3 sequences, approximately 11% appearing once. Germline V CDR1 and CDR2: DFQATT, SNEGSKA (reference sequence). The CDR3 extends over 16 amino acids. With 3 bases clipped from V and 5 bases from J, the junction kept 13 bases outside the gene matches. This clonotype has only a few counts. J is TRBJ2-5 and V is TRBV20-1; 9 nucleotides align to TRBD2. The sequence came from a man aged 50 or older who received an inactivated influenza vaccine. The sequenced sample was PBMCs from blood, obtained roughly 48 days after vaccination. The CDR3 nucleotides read TGCAGTGCTAGCCTCGGGCCTAGCGGGATGGGGGAGACCCAGTACTTC. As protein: CSASLGPSGMGETQYF.